This T cell receptor (beta chain) was found in a study of CD8 T cells in Susac syndrome. CD8+ and CD4+ T cells from blood underwent TCR beta sequencing, which was carried out in a high-throughput format. The CD8+ and CD4+ T cells were negatively isolated, with the TEMRA cells enriched by FACS. A quantity of roughly 0.5 to 1 ug RNA underwent reverse transcription using random hexamers. MiXCR, applied by TCRdb to the immunoSEQ multiplex PCR reads, yields one record per CDR3 protein. Of roughly 180,000 distinct CDR3 sequences listed, just under 95% were seen once; the top ten hold about 0.1%. This receptor was obtained from a human donor in good health. Specimen: CD4+ T cells from PBMCs.

Here the CDR3 reads CAWTTNTGELFF. DNA of the CDR3: TGTGCCTGGACCACGAACACCGGGGAGCTGTTTTTT. The rearrangement uses TRBV30 and TRBJ2-2, with D unresolved. The CDR3 is made up of 12 amino acids. The germline V gene has CDR1 GTSNPN and CDR2 SVGIG (reference sequence). Trimming took 4 bases from V and 0 from J, leaving 3 bases between them. Full variable domain (remainder filled in from reference TRBV30 and TRBJ2-2): SQTIHQWPATLVQPVGSPLSLECTVEGTSNPNLYWYRQAAGRGLQLLFYSVGIGQISSEVPQNLSASRPQDRQFILSSKKLLLSDSGFYLCAWTTNTGELFFGEGSRLTVL.